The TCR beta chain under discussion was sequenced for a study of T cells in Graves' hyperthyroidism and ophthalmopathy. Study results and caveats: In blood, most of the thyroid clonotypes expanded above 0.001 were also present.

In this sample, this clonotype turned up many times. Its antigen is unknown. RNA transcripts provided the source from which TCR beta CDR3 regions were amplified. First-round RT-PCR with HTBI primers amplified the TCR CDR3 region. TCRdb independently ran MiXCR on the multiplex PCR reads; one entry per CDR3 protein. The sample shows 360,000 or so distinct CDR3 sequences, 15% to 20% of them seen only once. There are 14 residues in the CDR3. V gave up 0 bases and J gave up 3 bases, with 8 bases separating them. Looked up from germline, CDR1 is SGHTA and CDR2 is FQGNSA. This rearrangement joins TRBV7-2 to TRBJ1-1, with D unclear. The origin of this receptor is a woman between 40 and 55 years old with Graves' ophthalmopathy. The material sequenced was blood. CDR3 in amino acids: CASSLAAAHTEAFF. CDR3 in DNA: TGTGCCAGCAGCTTAGCGGCAGCCCACACTGAAGCTTTCTTT.